The subject of this entry is one TCR beta chain. Its antigen is as yet unknown. CDR1 and CDR2 from the germline V gene are SGHRS and YFSETQ. Deletions cut 4 bases from V and 4 bases from J, with 11 bases between. This CDR3 comprises 13 residues. This specimen belongs to a study of T cell responses to AZD1222 COVID-19 vaccine. Broader study findings: Spike-wide vaccine-associated CD4 TCRs dominated at 160-218 and 743-854. Donors were chiefly white British, with a greater number of females, and clonal diversity was perhaps underestimated. Sampling captured repertoires only after the peak T cell response.

Generated by immunoSEQ multiplex PCR, the TCRdb table keeps only in-frame clones and is missing some. The table lists about 92,000 clones, approximately 91% of them singletons. This clonotype originated in an adult in good health. The chain couples TRBV5-1 to TRBJ1-2; D may be TRBD1 (6 bases). The sample here was peripheral blood, taken on day 0 of AZD1222 vaccination. CDR3 in DNA: TGCGCCAGCAGCACGGACAGTTCCTATGGCTACACCTTC. Translation gives CASSTDSSYGYTF.